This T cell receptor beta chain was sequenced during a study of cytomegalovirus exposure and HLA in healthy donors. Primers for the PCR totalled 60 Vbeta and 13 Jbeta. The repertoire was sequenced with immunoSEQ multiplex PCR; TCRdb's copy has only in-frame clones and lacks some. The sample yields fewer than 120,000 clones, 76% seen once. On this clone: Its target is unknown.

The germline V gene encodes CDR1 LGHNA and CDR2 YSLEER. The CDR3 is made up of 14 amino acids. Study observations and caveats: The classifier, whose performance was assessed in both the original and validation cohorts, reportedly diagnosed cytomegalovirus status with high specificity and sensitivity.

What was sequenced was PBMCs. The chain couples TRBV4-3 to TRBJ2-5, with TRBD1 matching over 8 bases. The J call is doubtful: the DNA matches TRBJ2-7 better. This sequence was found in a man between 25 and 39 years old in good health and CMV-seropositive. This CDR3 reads CASSPGTGTYEQYF. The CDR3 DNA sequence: TGCGCCAGCAGCCCCGGGACAGGTACCTACGAGCAGTACTTC.